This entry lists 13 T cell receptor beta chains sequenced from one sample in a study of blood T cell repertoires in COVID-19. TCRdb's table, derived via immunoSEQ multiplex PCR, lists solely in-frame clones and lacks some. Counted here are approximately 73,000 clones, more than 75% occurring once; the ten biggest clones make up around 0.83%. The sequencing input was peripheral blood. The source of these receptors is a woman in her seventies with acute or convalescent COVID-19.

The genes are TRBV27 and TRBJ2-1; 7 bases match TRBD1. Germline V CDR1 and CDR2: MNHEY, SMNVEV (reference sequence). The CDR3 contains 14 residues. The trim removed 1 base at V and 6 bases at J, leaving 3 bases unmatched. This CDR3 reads CASSLFPGGNEQFF. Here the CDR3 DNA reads TGTGCCAGCAGTTTATTTCCAGGGGGCAATGAGCAGTTCTTC.

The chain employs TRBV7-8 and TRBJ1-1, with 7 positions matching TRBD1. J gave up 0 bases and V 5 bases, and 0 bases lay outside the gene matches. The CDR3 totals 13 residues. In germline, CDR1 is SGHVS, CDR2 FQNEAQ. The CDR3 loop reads CASSGQVNTEAFF. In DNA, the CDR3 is TGTGCCAGCAGCGGACAGGTGAACACTGAAGCTTTCTTT.

This CDR3 reads CASSGTGVNYGYTF. In DNA form, the CDR3 reads TGTGCCAGCAGCGGGACAGGGGTTAACTATGGCTACACCTTC. The V gene is TRBV9, the J gene TRBJ1-2, with 9 bases lining up with TRBD1. The CDR3 covers 14 residues. V lost 3 bases to trimming and J lost 1 base; unmatched junction nucleotides: 1. CDR1 and CDR2 (germline): SGDLS, YYNGEE.

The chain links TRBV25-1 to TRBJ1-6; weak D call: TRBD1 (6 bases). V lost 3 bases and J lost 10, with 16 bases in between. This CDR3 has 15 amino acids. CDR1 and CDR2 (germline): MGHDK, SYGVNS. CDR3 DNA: TGTGCCAGCAGTGAGGGCAGGGGAAAGAACTCACCCCTCCACTTT. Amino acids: CASSEGRGKNSPLHF.

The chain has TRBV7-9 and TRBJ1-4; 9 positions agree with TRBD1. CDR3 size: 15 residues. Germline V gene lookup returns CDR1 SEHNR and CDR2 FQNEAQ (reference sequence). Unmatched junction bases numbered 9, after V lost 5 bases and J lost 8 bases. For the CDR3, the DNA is TGTGCCAGCAGCACCGACAGGGGGGCTGGGGAAAAACTGTTTTTT. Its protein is CASSTDRGAGEKLFF. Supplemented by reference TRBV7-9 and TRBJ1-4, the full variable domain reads DTGVSQNPRHKITKRGQNVTFRCDPISEHNRLYWYRQTLGQGPEFLTYFQNEAQLEKSRLLSDRFSAERPKGSFSTLEIQRTEQGDSAMYLCASSTDRGAGEKLFFGSGTQLSVL.

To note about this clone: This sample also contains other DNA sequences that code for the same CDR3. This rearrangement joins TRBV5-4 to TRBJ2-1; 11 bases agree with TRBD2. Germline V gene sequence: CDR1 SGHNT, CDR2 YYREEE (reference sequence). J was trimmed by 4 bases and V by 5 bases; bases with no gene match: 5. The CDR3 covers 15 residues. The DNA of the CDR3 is TGTGCCAGCAGTGCCGGGACTAGCGGTTACAATGAGCAGTTCTTC. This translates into CASSAGTSGYNEQFF.

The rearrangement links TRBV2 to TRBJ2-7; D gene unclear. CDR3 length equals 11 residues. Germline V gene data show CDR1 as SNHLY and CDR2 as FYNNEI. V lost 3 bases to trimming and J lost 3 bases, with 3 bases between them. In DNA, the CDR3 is TGTGCCAGCAGTGACAGCTACGAGCAGTACTTC. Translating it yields CASSDSYEQYF.

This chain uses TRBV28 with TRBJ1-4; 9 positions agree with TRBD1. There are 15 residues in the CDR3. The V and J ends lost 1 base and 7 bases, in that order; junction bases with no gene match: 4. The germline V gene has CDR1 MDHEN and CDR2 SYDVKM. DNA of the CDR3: TGTGCCAGCAGTTTATTTCTGGGACAGGGTGAAAAACTGTTTTTT. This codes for CASSLFLGQGEKLFF.

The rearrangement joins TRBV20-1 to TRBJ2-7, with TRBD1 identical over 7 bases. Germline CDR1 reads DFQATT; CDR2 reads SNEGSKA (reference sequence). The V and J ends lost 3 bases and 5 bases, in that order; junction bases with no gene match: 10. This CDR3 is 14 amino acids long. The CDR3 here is CSASLARGLDEQYF. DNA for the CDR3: TGCAGTGCTAGTCTTGCCAGGGGGTTAGACGAGCAGTACTTC.

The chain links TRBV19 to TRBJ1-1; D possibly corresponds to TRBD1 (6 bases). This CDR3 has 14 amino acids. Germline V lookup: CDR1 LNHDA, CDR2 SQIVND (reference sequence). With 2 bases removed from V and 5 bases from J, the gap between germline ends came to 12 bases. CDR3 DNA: TGTGCCAGTAGTATAAACGGGGGGCGAACTGAAGCTTTCTTT. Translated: CASSINGGRTEAFF.

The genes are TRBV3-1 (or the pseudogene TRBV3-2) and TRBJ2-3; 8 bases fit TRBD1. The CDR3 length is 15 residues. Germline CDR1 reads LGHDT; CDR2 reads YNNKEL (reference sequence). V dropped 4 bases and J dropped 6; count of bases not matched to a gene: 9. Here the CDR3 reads CASSPWTGRWDTQYF. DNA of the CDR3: TGTGCCAGCAGCCCTTGGACAGGGCGTTGGGATACGCAGTATTTT.

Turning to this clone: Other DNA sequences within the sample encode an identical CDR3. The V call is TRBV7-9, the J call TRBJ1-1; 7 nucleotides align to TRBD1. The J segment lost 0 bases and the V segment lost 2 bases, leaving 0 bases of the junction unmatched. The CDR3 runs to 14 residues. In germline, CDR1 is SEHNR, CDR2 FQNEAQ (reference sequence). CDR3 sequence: CASSLTGVNTEAFF. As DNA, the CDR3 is TGTGCCAGCAGCTTAACAGGGGTGAACACTGAAGCTTTCTTT.

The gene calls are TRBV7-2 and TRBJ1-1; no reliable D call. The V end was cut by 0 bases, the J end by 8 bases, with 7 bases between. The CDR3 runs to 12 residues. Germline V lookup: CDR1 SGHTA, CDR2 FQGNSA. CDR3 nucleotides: TGTGCCAGCAGCTTAGCGACATACGAAGCTTTCTTT. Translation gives CASSLATYEAFF.